This paragraph covers one TCR beta chain sequence. Its target is unknown. This specimen comes from a study of cytomegalovirus exposure and HLA in healthy donors. Study-wide findings and caveats: In vitro testing confirmed a few CMV-associated chains as specific for CMV antigens. The study recorded 150 to 200 TCR beta chains that were cytomegalovirus-associated.

TCRdb's table, derived via immunoSEQ multiplex PCR, lists solely in-frame clones and lacks some. The sample holds about 130,000 clones; about 90% are singletons and the top ten take roughly 1.4%. Germline CDR1 reads MGHRA; CDR2 reads YSYEKL. Trimming pared 1 base from V and 5 bases from J, leaving 5 bases between. This CDR3 is built from 12 residues. This TCR was recovered from a man under 40 in good health and CMV-seronegative. The chain links TRBV4-1 to TRBJ2-5, with D possibly TRBD2 on 5 matching bases. Material for sequencing was PBMCs. The CDR3 nucleotides read TGCGCCAGCAGCCAAGTAGCGGAGACCCAGTACTTC. Encoded protein: CASSQVAETQYF.